Following are 5 T cell receptor beta chains from one sample sequenced in a study of CD8 T cells in ankylosing spondylitis. MiXCR was run by TCRdb on the 5' RACE reads, yielding one entry per CDR3 protein. The sample lists under 300,000 distinct CDR3 sequences; approximately 10% were seen once. Source material: blood, either unsorted or a sorted T cell fraction (not recorded which). All receptors come from a male donor with ankylosing spondylitis or in good health (not recorded which).

To note about this clonotype: This may stem from a read error, because a much larger clone lies one nucleotide away. The J gene is TRBJ2-7, the V gene TRBV10-2, with unresolved D. From germline, CDR1 is WSHSY and CDR2 SAAADI. V lost 7 bases to trimming and J lost 0 bases, with 13 bases between them. The CDR3 is 14 residues long. The CDR3 region is CASNEQAHSYEQYF. CDR3 DNA sequence: TGCGCCAGCAACGAGCAGGCTCACTCCTACGAGCAGTACTTC.

This clonotype was seen a handful of times. J is TRBJ2-4 and V is TRBV28; TRBD1 matches at 12 bases. CDR3 length: 17 amino acids. From germline, CDR1 is MDHEN and CDR2 SYDVKM. V lost 5 bases to trimming and J lost 7 bases; unmatched junction nucleotides: 12. For the CDR3, the DNA is TGTGCCAGCAGTCAAGGGACAGGGGGCGCCGCATGGAACATTCAGTACTTC. Its protein product is CASSQGTGGAAWNIQYF.

This clonotype has at least ten counts. The chain uses TRBV6-4 and TRBJ2-3, with 8 positions matching TRBD1. This CDR3 has 14 amino acids. CDR1 and CDR2 from the germline V gene are MRHNA and SNTAGT. V was clipped by 8 bases and J by 2 bases; unmatched bases: 6. This CDR3 is CASHLQGATDTQYF. The CDR3 nucleotides are TGTGCCAGCCATCTTCAGGGGGCCACAGATACGCAGTATTTT.

This clonotype has at least ten counts. This CDR3 is CASSLEPGSGNTIYF. The CDR3 nucleotides are TGCGCCAGCAGCTTGGAGCCCGGGAGTGGAAACACCATATATTTT. The V and J genes are TRBV5-1 and TRBJ1-3, with D hard to call. V lost 0 bases and J 3 bases, leaving 10 bases between the germline ends. The CDR3 extends over 15 amino acids. From germline, CDR1 is SGHRS and CDR2 YFSETQ.

The chain couples TRBV7-8 to TRBJ2-3, with TRBD1 identical over 8 bases. This CDR3 is built from 14 residues. Germline V gene sequence: CDR1 SGHVS, CDR2 FQNEAQ. V dropped 8 bases and J dropped 4; count of bases not matched to a gene: 8. The CDR3 sequence is CASQSGQGPDTQYF. CDR3 nucleotides: TGTGCCAGCCAAAGCGGACAGGGCCCAGATACGCAGTATTTT.